This T cell receptor beta chain came from a study of vaccination and CD4 T cells after COVID-19. On the study more broadly: The post-COVID samples were taken a median approximately 95 days after diagnosis, anywhere from 35 to 161.

Sequence data for DNA of cultured CD4+ T cells were generated by the Oncomine TCR Beta short-read assay. TCRdb reprocessed the PCR reads with MiXCR, giving one entry per CDR3 protein. Among 20,000 or so distinct CDR3 sequences listed, approximately 53% were seen once. Only one count was recorded for this clonotype. Its antigen remains unknown. The sample's treatment: roughly ten-day PBMC culture with coronavirus spike peptide pools or control peptides (ViraFEST assay). Germline V gene sequence: CDR1 SNHLY, CDR2 FYNNEI. The ends were cut back, 8 bases at V and 1 base at J, with 9 bases in the middle. The CDR3 is made up of 12 amino acids.

V and J are TRBV2 and TRBJ2-7, with D perhaps matching TRBD1 or TRBD2 (5 bases each). The TCR originated in a human donor who had recovered from COVID-19. What was sequenced was CD4+ T cells from blood, cultured in vitro. The CDR3 bases are TGTGCCAGCTGGGACGAGTCCTACGAGCAGTACTTC. It translates to CASWDESYEQYF.